Listed here are 23 T cell receptor beta chains from one sample, sequenced in a study of shared clonotypes between healthy human individuals. Some clones are missing from TCRdb's copy, which holds only in-frame ones; the method was immunoSEQ multiplex PCR. This sample has 1,400,000 or so clones; around 98.5% occur once, and the top ten carry about 0.4%. The specimen sequenced was naive CD4+ T cells sorted from blood. Subset in this sample: CD45RA+ positively selected. These receptors all stem from a man under 40 in good health.

V gene TRBV4-1 combines with J gene TRBJ2-3; D tentatively reads TRBD1 or TRBD2 (5 bases each). CDR1 and CDR2 (germline): MGHRA, YSYEKL. Trimming took 4 bases from V and 3 from J, leaving 17 bases between them. CDR3 length equals 16 residues. The DNA of the CDR3 is TGCGCCAGCAGCCCCGAGGAAGGGACCCTAACAGATACGCAGTATTTT. This codes for CASSPEEGTLTDTQYF.

The chain recombines TRBV11-3 with TRBJ2-5; 10 bases match TRBD2. The CDR3 is 14 amino acids. Germline V gives CDR1 SGHNT, CDR2 YENEEA. J gave up 5 bases and V 5 bases, and 5 bases lay outside the gene matches. CDR3 region: CASSPGTSVETQYF. CDR3 coding DNA: TGTGCCAGCAGCCCCGGGACTAGCGTTGAGACCCAGTACTTC.

The gene calls are TRBV5-1 and TRBJ2-1; D not resolved. The CDR3 consists of 17 residues. Per the germline V gene, CDR1 is SGHRS and CDR2 is YFSETQ. V gave up 4 bases and J gave up 1 base, with 18 bases separating them. CDR3 sequence: CASSNPNGYSSYNEQFF. CDR3 nucleotides: TGCGCCAGCAGCAACCCGAATGGTTATAGTTCCTACAATGAGCAGTTCTTC.

V and J are TRBV9 and TRBJ2-2; the D is unclear. The CDR3 spans 14 residues. Trimming left V 2 bases short and J 7 bases short, with 12 bases between. CDR1 and CDR2 (germline): SGDLS, YYNGEE. This chain's CDR3 is CASSVTLTGGELFF. The CDR3 bases are TGTGCCAGCAGCGTGACACTCACCGGCGGGGAGCTGTTTTTT.

CDR3 sequence (DNA): TGTGCCAGCAGCTCCCTAGCGGGAGTGAGTGAGCAGTTCTTC. As protein: CASSSLAGVSEQFF. The chain has TRBV7-3 and TRBJ2-1; 10 bases are shared with TRBD2. The J segment lost 9 bases and the V segment lost 4 bases, leaving 6 bases of the junction unmatched. In germline, CDR1 is SGHTA, CDR2 FQGTGA. The CDR3 covers 14 residues.

This clone has a single count. The chain's CDR3 is CASSMLAGGGEQYF. The CDR3 nucleotides read TGTGCCAGCAGCATGCTAGCGGGAGGTGGCGAGCAGTACTTC. The chain carries TRBV5-8 and TRBJ2-7, with 11 positions matching TRBD2. V gave up 4 bases and J gave up 6 bases; unmatched junction bases: 6. CDR1 is SGHTS and CDR2 is YDEGEE in the germline V gene. The CDR3 loop spans 14 amino acids.

The rearrangement joins TRBV6-5 to TRBJ1-5, with TRBD1 as a possible D gene (5 bases). The germline CDR1 and CDR2 sequences are MNHEY and SVGAGI. The CDR3 consists of 14 residues. The V and J ends lost 5 bases and 6 bases respectively, with 14 bases between them. CDR3 sequence reads: CASSRPGGGQPQHF. In nucleotides, the CDR3 is TGTGCCAGCAGTCGCCCCGGTGGGGGTCAGCCCCAGCATTTT.

This clone was seen just once. Additional DNA sequences in this sample encode the identical CDR3. J is TRBJ2-7 and V is TRBV28; D is unclear. The germline gives CDR1 MDHEN, CDR2 SYDVKM. This CDR3 is built from 12 residues. The germline V and J ends were trimmed by 6 bases and 4 bases, with 10 bases remaining between them. In nucleotides, the CDR3 is TGTGCCAGCAGGCAAGGAGTTTACGAGCAGTACTTC. Amino acid sequence: CASRQGVYEQYF.

Comment on this clone: The sample contains more than one DNA sequence encoding this CDR3. This chain joins TRBV30 and TRBJ2-7; 11 bases map to TRBD1. J was trimmed by 4 bases and V by 1 base; bases with no gene match: 0. This CDR3 contains 13 residues. Germline loops: CDR1 GTSNPN, CDR2 SVGIG (reference sequence). The CDR3 protein is CAWSGDRGYEQYF. The CDR3 coding sequence is TGTGCCTGGAGTGGGGACAGGGGGTACGAGCAGTACTTC.

This clone is a singleton in its sample. The chain links TRBV18 to TRBJ2-3; possible D gene TRBD2, 5 bases. Germline CDR1 KGHSH, CDR2 LQKENI. The ends were cut back, 6 bases at V and 3 bases at J, with 13 bases in the middle. The CDR3 loop spans 14 amino acids. The CDR3 nucleotides read TGTGCCAGCTCCCAGTGGTCGGGGACAGATACGCAGTATTTT. It yields the protein CASSQWSGTDTQYF.

V gene TRBV6-1 combines with J gene TRBJ1-4; no firm D call. CDR1 is MNHNS and CDR2 is SASEGT in the germline V gene. V gave up 0 bases and J gave up 8 bases, with 16 bases separating them. This CDR3 spans 16 amino acids. CDR3 sequence (DNA): TGTGCCAGCAGTGAAGCGGGAAGGCAGCTAGGAGAAAAACTGTTTTTT. Residues: CASSEAGRQLGEKLFF.

The chain is built from TRBV13 and TRBJ2-3; 16 bases are shared with TRBD2. V lost 4 bases and J lost 1; bases outside the gene matches: 5. The CDR3 is 18 residues long. Germline values: CDR1 PRHDT, CDR2 FYEKMQ (reference sequence). CDR3 in DNA: TGTGCCAGCAGCTCGGGACTAGCGGGAGGGCCGGGCACAGATACGCAGTATTTT. The encoded protein is CASSSGLAGGPGTDTQYF.

The chain combines TRBV2 with TRBJ2-1; 8 bases fit TRBD1. The CDR3 consists of 18 residues. CDR1 is SNHLY, CDR2 FYNNEI, per germline. Trimming took 3 bases from V and 7 from J; bases not matched to a gene: 17. CDR3 region: CASSERSRSGRGHNEQFF. The DNA for the CDR3 is TGTGCCAGCAGTGAGAGATCGCGGTCGGGCAGGGGGCATAATGAGCAGTTCTTC.

Concerning this clone itself: Other DNA sequences in the sample encode the same CDR3. V usage is TRBV28 and J usage is TRBJ2-7; D is unclear. This CDR3 is 14 amino acids long. Germline CDR1 and CDR2: MDHEN and SYDVKM. Trimming removed 1 base from V and 1 base from J, with 8 bases in between. The DNA for the CDR3 is TGTGCCAGCAGTTTATCATCCCGATCCTACGAGCAGTACTTC. Translating it yields CASSLSSRSYEQYF.

V gene TRBV10-2 combines with J gene TRBJ2-7, with unresolved D. Trimming removed 2 bases from V and 0 bases from J, with 5 bases in between. CDR1 and CDR2 (germline): WSHSY, SAAADI. CDR3 length equals 13 residues. This CDR3 is CASSEGFSYEQYF. The DNA for the CDR3 is TGCGCCAGCAGTGAGGGCTTCTCCTACGAGCAGTACTTC.

This rearrangement joins TRBV10-2 to TRBJ2-5; D gene unclear. Looked up from germline, CDR1 is WSHSY and CDR2 is SAAADI. Trimming cost V 3 bases and J 5 bases, with 4 bases left between them. The CDR3 is made up of 11 amino acids. CDR3 coding DNA: TGCGCCAGCAGTGAAAAGGAGACCCAGTACTTC. This translates into CASSEKETQYF.

The gene calls are TRBV28 and TRBJ2-7, with TRBD1 identical over 7 bases. This CDR3 spans 15 amino acids. V lost 1 base, J lost 4 bases, and 7 bases stayed unmatched. The V gene's germline CDR1 is MDHEN and CDR2 SYDVKM. CDR3 sequence (DNA): TGTGCCAGCAGTTTATATACAGGGGCCGTTTACGAGCAGTACTTC. It encodes CASSLYTGAVYEQYF.

The V call is TRBV14, the J call TRBJ2-1, with a tentative D call TRBD2 (5 bases). Deletions cut 1 base from V and 3 bases from J, with 16 bases between. CDR3 length: 17 residues. Germline values: CDR1 SGHDN, CDR2 FVKESK. As DNA, the CDR3 is TGTGCCAGCAGCCAAGGAGTCAGACTACCGGTCTACAATGAGCAGTTCTTC. Protein product: CASSQGVRLPVYNEQFF.

V usage is TRBV5-1 and J usage is TRBJ2-5; D is undetermined. Germline V CDR1 and CDR2: SGHRS, YFSETQ. Between the trimmed V and J ends, which lost 0 bases and 2 bases, there was a span of 8 bases. The CDR3 consists of 14 residues. CDR3 in amino acids: CASSLEIIQETQYF. In DNA form, the CDR3 reads TGCGCCAGCAGCTTGGAGATTATTCAAGAGACCCAGTACTTC.

The genes are TRBV4-1 and TRBJ1-4; D is unclear. CDR1 is MGHRA and CDR2 is YSYEKL in the germline V gene. The CDR3 extends over 15 amino acids. Trimming took 0 bases from V and 0 from J, leaving 5 bases between them. The CDR3 bases are TGCGCCAGCAGCCAAGAATGGACAACTAATGAAAAACTGTTTTTT. Its protein product is CASSQEWTTNEKLFF.

V gene TRBV6-5 combines with J gene TRBJ2-7, with D uncertain. Germline V gives CDR1 MNHEY, CDR2 SVGAGI. The V end lost 6 bases, the J end lost 4 bases, and 16 bases lay between the germline ends. CDR3 length: 14 amino acids. CDR3 residues: CASRELGRTYEQYF. CDR3 bases: TGTGCCAGCAGGGAATTAGGGCGCACTTACGAGCAGTACTTC.

The chain joins TRBV7-2 to TRBJ2-7; 10 bases are shared with TRBD1. The junction had 5 bases not matched to a gene; V was cut back by 3 bases and J by 3 bases. Germline V gene data show CDR1 as SGHTA and CDR2 as FQGNSA. The CDR3 sequence is 15 residues long. CDR3 sequence reads: CASSFGTGALYEQYF. In nucleotides, the CDR3 is TGTGCCAGCAGCTTCGGGACAGGGGCCCTCTACGAGCAGTACTTC. Variable domain in full (rest from reference TRBV7-2 and TRBJ2-7): GAGVSQSPSNKVTEKGKDVELRCDPISGHTALYWYRQSLGQGLEFLIYFQGNSAPDKSGLPSDRFSAERTGGSVSTLTIQRTQQEDSAVYLCASSFGTGALYEQYFGPGTRLTVT.

The gene calls are TRBV5-4 and TRBJ2-7; 8 bases are a match to TRBD1. Germline V lookup: CDR1 SGHNT, CDR2 YYREEE (reference sequence). There are 14 residues in the CDR3. Trimming removed 0 bases from V and 7 bases from J; junction bases left unmatched: 6. CDR3 bases: TGTGCCAGCAGCTTGGAACAGGGGGAAGGGGAGCAGTACTTC. Protein product: CASSLEQGEGEQYF.